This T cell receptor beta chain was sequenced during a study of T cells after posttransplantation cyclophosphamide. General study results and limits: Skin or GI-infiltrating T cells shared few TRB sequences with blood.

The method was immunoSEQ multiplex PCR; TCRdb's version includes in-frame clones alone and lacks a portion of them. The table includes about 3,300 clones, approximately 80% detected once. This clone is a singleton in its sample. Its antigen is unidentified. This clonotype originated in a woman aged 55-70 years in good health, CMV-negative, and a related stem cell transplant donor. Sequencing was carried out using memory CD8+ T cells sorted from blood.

CDR3 protein: CASSPITYNEQFF. The CDR3 DNA follows: TGTGCCAGCTCACCAATTACCTACAATGAGCAGTTCTTC. The chain uses TRBV18 and TRBJ2-1; D not resolved. CDR1 is KGHSH and CDR2 is LQKENI in the germline V gene. CDR3 size: 13 residues. V lost 2 bases to trimming and J lost 2 bases, with 4 bases between them.